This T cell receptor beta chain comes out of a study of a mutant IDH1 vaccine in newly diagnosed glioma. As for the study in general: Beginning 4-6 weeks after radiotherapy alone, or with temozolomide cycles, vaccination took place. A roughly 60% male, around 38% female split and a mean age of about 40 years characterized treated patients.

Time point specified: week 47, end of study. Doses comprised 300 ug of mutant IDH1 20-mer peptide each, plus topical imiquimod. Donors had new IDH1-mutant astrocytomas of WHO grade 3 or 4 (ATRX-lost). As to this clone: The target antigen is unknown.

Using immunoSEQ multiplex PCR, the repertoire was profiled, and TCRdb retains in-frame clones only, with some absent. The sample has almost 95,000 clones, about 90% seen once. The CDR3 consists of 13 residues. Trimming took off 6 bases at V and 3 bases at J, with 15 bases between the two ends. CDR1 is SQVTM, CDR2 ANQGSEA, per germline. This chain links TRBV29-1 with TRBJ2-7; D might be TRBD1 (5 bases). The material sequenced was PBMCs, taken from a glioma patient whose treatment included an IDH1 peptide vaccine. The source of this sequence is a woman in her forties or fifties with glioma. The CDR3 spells CSVLVQGGYEQYF. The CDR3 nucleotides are TGCAGCGTGCTTGTGCAGGGTGGCTACGAGCAGTACTTC.